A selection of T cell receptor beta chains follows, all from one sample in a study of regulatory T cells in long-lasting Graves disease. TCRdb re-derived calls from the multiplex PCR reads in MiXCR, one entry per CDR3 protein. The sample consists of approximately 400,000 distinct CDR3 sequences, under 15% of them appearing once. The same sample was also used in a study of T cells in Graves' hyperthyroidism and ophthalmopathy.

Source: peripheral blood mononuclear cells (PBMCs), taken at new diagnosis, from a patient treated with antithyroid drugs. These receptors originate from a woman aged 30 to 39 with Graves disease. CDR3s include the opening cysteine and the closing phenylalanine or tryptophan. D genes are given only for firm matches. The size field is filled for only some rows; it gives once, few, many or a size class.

DNA: TGTGCCAGCAGTTTATTCGGGACAGGATTCTATGGCTACACCTTC
CDR3: CASSLFGTGFYGYTF
J: TRBJ1-2
D: TRBD1
V: TRBV12-3/TRBV12-4
size: many

DNA: TGTGCCAGCAGCCACCCTAGCGTTACAGATACGCAGTATTTT
CDR3: CASSHPSVTDTQYF
J: TRBJ2-3
D: .
V: TRBV11-1
size: many

DNA: TGTGCCAGCAAACTGCACGTCTGGAACACTGAAGCTTTCTTT
CDR3: CASKLHVWNTEAFF
J: TRBJ1-1
D: .
V: TRBV6-1
size: many

DNA: TGTGCCAGCTACGGGACGCCTGGAAACACCATATATTTT
CDR3: CASYGTPGNTIYF
J: TRBJ1-3
D: .
V: TRBV7-9
size: .

DNA: TGTGCCTGGTCACAGTTCAGGTCAAACAATGAGCAGTTCTTC
CDR3: CAWSQFRSNNEQFF
J: TRBJ2-1
D: .
V: TRBV30
size: many

DNA: TGTGCCAGCAGCTTAAGAGGGCCGCAAGAGACCCAGTACTTC
CDR3: CASSLRGPQETQYF
J: TRBJ2-5
D: .
V: TRBV7-3
size: few

DNA: TGTGCCACCAGTGATTTCGACAGGGGCACAGATACGCAGTATTTT
CDR3: CATSDFDRGTDTQYF
J: TRBJ2-3
D: TRBD1
V: TRBV24-1
size: few

DNA: TGTGCCAGCGGGTCCGCACGGGGGGCAGAGACCCAGTACTTC
CDR3: CASGSARGAETQYF
J: TRBJ2-5
D: .
V: TRBV27
size: many

DNA: TGTGCCAGCAGCCAAGGACTAGCGGGAGAGACCCAGTACTTC
CDR3: CASSQGLAGETQYF
J: TRBJ2-5
D: TRBD2
V: TRBV3-1
size: many

DNA: TGTGCCAGCAGCCCAGGGGGCCGGGGCTACACCTTC
CDR3: CASSPGGRGYTF
J: TRBJ1-2
D: TRBD1
V: TRBV12-3/TRBV12-4
size: few

DNA: TGTGCCAGCAGCTTGGGACCCAACTACGAGCAGTACTTC
CDR3: CASSLGPNYEQYF
J: TRBJ2-7
D: .
V: TRBV7-3
size: few

DNA: TGCGCCAGCAGCCCCGGGGGGCGGGGGAGCGAAGAGACCCAGTACTTC
CDR3: CASSPGGRGSEETQYF
J: TRBJ2-5
D: .
V: TRBV4-1
size: .

DNA: TGTGCCAGCAGCTTAGACGACGGGCGGAGGGAGCAGTACTTC
CDR3: CASSLDDGRREQYF
J: TRBJ2-7
D: .
V: TRBV11-1
size: many

DNA: TGTGCCAGCTCACCATGGCGCGGGACAGATACGCAGTATTTT
CDR3: CASSPWRGTDTQYF
J: TRBJ2-3
D: .
V: TRBV18
size: many

DNA: TGTGCCAGCAGCAAACGGAACCAAGGCCAGCAGTACTTC
CDR3: CASSKRNQGQQYF
J: TRBJ2-7
D: .
V: TRBV3-1
size: many

DNA: TGTGCCAGCCGGTGGACTAGCAGATACTACGAGCAGTACTTC
CDR3: CASRWTSRYYEQYF
J: TRBJ2-7
D: TRBD2
V: TRBV6-1
size: many

DNA: TGCAGTGCTCTCGGGTCGGCGGCCCTCCACTTT
CDR3: CSALGSAALHF
J: TRBJ1-6
D: .
V: TRBV20-1
size: .

DNA: TGTGCCAGCAGCCTCCTACCTGTGGCGGCGTCGGATACGCAGTATTTT
CDR3: CASSLLPVAASDTQYF
J: TRBJ2-3
D: .
V: TRBV14
size: few

DNA: TGTGCCAGCAGCCCCGGGGTCCTAGCCAAAAACATTCAGTACTTC
CDR3: CASSPGVLAKNIQYF
J: TRBJ2-4
D: .
V: TRBV7-2
size: .

DNA: TGTGCCAGCAGCTTGGGTTACAGGGATTCACCCCTCCACTTT
CDR3: CASSLGYRDSPLHF
J: TRBJ1-6
D: .
V: TRBV7-9
size: many

DNA: TGCAGTGGCTCGGGACTAGCGGATTACAATGAGCAGTTCTTC
CDR3: CSGSGLADYNEQFF
J: TRBJ2-1
D: TRBD2
V: TRBV20-1
size: .

DNA: TGCAGTGCTAGGACAGACGGTTTTGGCTACGAGCAGTACTTC
CDR3: CSARTDGFGYEQYF
J: TRBJ2-7
D: .
V: TRBV20-1
size: many

DNA: TGTGCCAGCAGCGTAGACGAGGACCTAACCTACGAGCAGTACTTC
CDR3: CASSVDEDLTYEQYF
J: TRBJ2-7
D: .
V: TRBV9
size: few

DNA: TGTGCCAGCAGCTCCGTGACAGCTGAGCAGTTCTTC
CDR3: CASSSVTAEQFF
J: TRBJ2-1
D: .
V: TRBV7-9
size: many

DNA: TGTGCCAGCAGTTTGACAGGGGGGTTCTATGGCTACACCTTC
CDR3: CASSLTGGFYGYTF
J: TRBJ1-2
D: TRBD1
V: TRBV6-5
size: few

DNA: TGTGCCAGCAGCCCAACAGGGAGGGAAGAGACCCAGTACTTC
CDR3: CASSPTGREETQYF
J: TRBJ2-5
D: .
V: TRBV7-3
size: many

DNA: TGCGCCAGCAGTGATCGGACAGGGGGGAATGAGCAGTTCTTC
CDR3: CASSDRTGGNEQFF
J: TRBJ2-1
D: TRBD1
V: TRBV10-1
size: few

DNA: TGTGCCAGCAGTGAATGGGCCCTGAGCTCCTACAATGAGCAGTTCTTC
CDR3: CASSEWALSSYNEQFF
J: TRBJ2-1
D: .
V: TRBV2
size: many

DNA: TGTGCCAGCAGCCGTACTAGCGGGAATTACAATGAGCAGTTCTTC
CDR3: CASSRTSGNYNEQFF
J: TRBJ2-1
D: TRBD2
V: TRBV7-2
size: many

DNA: TGTGCCAGCAGTTTAAATTTTGGGGGCAACAATGAGCAGTTCTTC
CDR3: CASSLNFGGNNEQFF
J: TRBJ2-1
D: .
V: TRBV27
size: many

DNA: TGTGCCTGGCAAACGGGAGGCGGCTACGAGCAGTACTTC
CDR3: CAWQTGGGYEQYF
J: TRBJ2-7
D: TRBD2
V: TRBV30
size: few

DNA: TGTGCCAGCAGTCCCCACGTGGGAGGAAGCAATGGGCAGTTCTTC
CDR3: CASSPHVGGSNGQFF
J: TRBJ2-1
D: .
V: TRBV2
size: many

DNA: TGTGCCAGCAGCACCACGGATGGCGGGAGTCCAGGTCGCCCGTTCTTC
CDR3: CASSTTDGGSPGRPFF
J: TRBJ2-1
D: TRBD2
V: TRBV6-1
size: few

DNA: TGTGCCACCAGCCCCCTGGGAGATACGCAGTATTTT
CDR3: CATSPLGDTQYF
J: TRBJ2-3
D: .
V: TRBV15
size: few

DNA: TGCGCCAGCAGCCGAACTAGCGGGCCCTACAATGAGCAGTTCTTC
CDR3: CASSRTSGPYNEQFF
J: TRBJ2-1
D: TRBD2
V: TRBV5-1
size: few

DNA: TGTGCCAGCAGCTTAGGGGCCTACAATGAGCAGTTCTTC
CDR3: CASSLGAYNEQFF
J: TRBJ2-1
D: .
V: TRBV7-9
size: many

DNA: TGCAGTGCTAGAGATCTATCGGTGCAAGGAGGCACCCTCTCAGATACGCAGTATTTT
CDR3: CSARDLSVQGGTLSDTQYF
J: TRBJ2-3
D: .
V: TRBV20-1
size: many

DNA: TGTGCCTGGAGTGTGGGAGGTGGTTCGGCTTTCTTT
CDR3: CAWSVGGGSAFF
J: TRBJ1-1
D: .
V: TRBV30
size: .

DNA: TGTGCCAGCAGCTCCTACAGGGGGCCCGGGGAGCTGTTTTTT
CDR3: CASSSYRGPGELFF
J: TRBJ2-2
D: TRBD1
V: TRBV11-2
size: many

DNA: TGTGCCAGCAGTCAGGCCCCCGGGACTAGCGGAGGAGATGGCACCGGGGAGCTGTTTTTT
CDR3: CASSQAPGTSGGDGTGELFF
J: TRBJ2-2
D: TRBD2
V: TRBV6-1
size: .

DNA: TGTGCCACCAGTGACCCACTAGCGGGATTGGAGACCCAGTACTTC
CDR3: CATSDPLAGLETQYF
J: TRBJ2-5
D: TRBD2
V: TRBV24-1
size: many

DNA: TGTGCTAGCAGCTCCGGGACTAGCAGTAACACCGGGGAGCTGTTTTTT
CDR3: CASSSGTSSNTGELFF
J: TRBJ2-2
D: TRBD2
V: TRBV7-7
size: .

DNA: TGTGCCAGCAGTTTGAGGGGACAGATCCACAATGAGCAGTTCTTC
CDR3: CASSLRGQIHNEQFF
J: TRBJ2-1
D: TRBD1
V: TRBV12-3/TRBV12-4
size: many

DNA: TGTGCCAGCATTATAATCAGCGTCGACTACGAGCAGTACTTC
CDR3: CASIIISVDYEQYF
J: TRBJ2-7
D: .
V: TRBV2
size: .

DNA: TGTGCCAGCAGCAAGACTAGCGGCGTTGCCTACGAGCAGTACTTC
CDR3: CASSKTSGVAYEQYF
J: TRBJ2-7
D: TRBD2
V: TRBV9
size: .

DNA: TGCAGTGCTAGCAGCAAAAGCTCCTACAATGAGCAGTTCTTC
CDR3: CSASSKSSYNEQFF
J: TRBJ2-1
D: .
V: TRBV20-1
size: .

DNA: TGTGCCAGCAGCCAAGTAACTAGCGGGAGTGGGGAGACCCAGTACTTC
CDR3: CASSQVTSGSGETQYF
J: TRBJ2-5
D: TRBD2
V: TRBV4-2
size: .

DNA: TGTGCCAGTAGTACACCGACAGCCCAGTACTTC
CDR3: CASSTPTAQYF
J: TRBJ2-4
D: .
V: TRBV19
size: .

DNA: TGCAGTGCTAGAGTGGCCCGGGAGACTGCCTACGAGCAGTACTTC
CDR3: CSARVARETAYEQYF
J: TRBJ2-7
D: .
V: TRBV20-1
size: many

DNA: TGTGCCAGCAGTTACACGGAAATCAACACTGAAGCTTTCTTT
CDR3: CASSYTEINTEAFF
J: TRBJ1-1
D: .
V: TRBV6-5
size: many

DNA: TGTGCCAGCAGTGAAGAGGCTGGGAAAGGACCGCTCGGAGGCTACACCTTC
CDR3: CASSEEAGKGPLGGYTF
J: TRBJ1-2
D: .
V: TRBV2
size: many

DNA: TGTGCCAGCAGCTCTAGACCCCCAGATACGCAGTATTTT
CDR3: CASSSRPPDTQYF
J: TRBJ2-3
D: .
V: TRBV11-1
size: many

DNA: TGCGCCAGCAGCCAAGGCCAGTCGAACACCGGGGAGCTGTTTTTT
CDR3: CASSQGQSNTGELFF
J: TRBJ2-2
D: .
V: TRBV4-1
size: few

DNA: TGCGCCAGCAGCCAAGGACATTTATCCCCGCTCAAAAACATTCAGTACTTC
CDR3: CASSQGHLSPLKNIQYF
J: TRBJ2-4
D: .
V: TRBV5-1
size: .

DNA: TGTGCCAGCAGTGAAGAGACACCGTATAATTCACCCCTCCACTTT
CDR3: CASSEETPYNSPLHF
J: TRBJ1-6
D: .
V: TRBV2
size: many

DNA: TGCGCCAGCAGAGACGGGCGCAACTATGGCTACACCTTC
CDR3: CASRDGRNYGYTF
J: TRBJ1-2
D: .
V: TRBV5-1
size: few

DNA: TGTGCCAGCAGCTTCCAGAACAGGGCGGAGAACACTGAAGCTTTCTTT
CDR3: CASSFQNRAENTEAFF
J: TRBJ1-1
D: .
V: TRBV5-6
size: few

DNA: TGTGCCAGCAGTCCTCGACTAGCGGGCCGCTACAATGAGCAGTTCTTC
CDR3: CASSPRLAGRYNEQFF
J: TRBJ2-1
D: TRBD2
V: TRBV12-3/TRBV12-4
size: many

DNA: TGCGCCAGCAGCCGCCAACTGAACACTGAAGCTTTCTTT
CDR3: CASSRQLNTEAFF
J: TRBJ1-1
D: .
V: TRBV5-1
size: many

DNA: TGTGCCACCAGCAGAGATAGTCTCGGACAGCACTATGGCTACACCTTC
CDR3: CATSRDSLGQHYGYTF
J: TRBJ1-2
D: .
V: TRBV15
size: many